This T cell receptor (beta chain) originates from a study of shared clonotypes between healthy human individuals. Many counts were recorded for this clone. Its antigen is unidentified. The same CDR3 arises from other DNA sequences in this sample as well. Recent acute infections and vaccinations were absent in the healthy HIV-negative adult donors. All of the donors resided in Nashville, Tennessee, and each was a Caucasian adult. Study-level findings and limits: Clonotype sharing levels among donors were expected to vary with sequencing depth. Sampling used blood alone; tissue repertoires probably differ.

Trimming shortened V by 1 base and J by 2 bases, and 9 bases separated the two germline ends. The germline V gene has CDR1 SGHTA and CDR2 FQGNSA. The CDR3 runs to 14 residues. The method was immunoSEQ multiplex PCR; TCRdb's version includes in-frame clones alone and lacks a portion of them. The sample holds more than 900,000 clones, more than 75% seen once. The specimen sequenced was memory CD4+ T cells from PBMCs. Subset: CD45RA-negative fraction. The rearrangement links TRBV7-2 to TRBJ2-7, with D possibly matching TRBD2 (5 bases). This TCR came from a man aged 18 to 35 in good health. Some clones in this sample may be carry-over from other donors' samples. CDR3 coding DNA: TGTGCCAGCAGCTTAGGGACGGGAACCTACGAGCAGTACTTC. Encoded protein: CASSLGTGTYEQYF.